This T cell receptor (beta chain) came from a study of breast tumors, draining lymph nodes, adjacent tissues. Study results and caveats: Tumor T cell lymph node origin was a supported hypothesis, not proven. Tumors had less TCR diversity than lymph nodes, more than nontumor tissue. Data fit most tumor T cells coming from lymph node, expanding in tumor. Luminal-like breast cancer showed significantly greater tumor-nontumor repertoire similarity than basal-like breast cancer did.

This clonotype was counted many times. What it recognizes is unknown. MiXCR, applied by TCRdb to the multiplex PCR reads, yields one record per CDR3 protein. The sample carries tens of thousands of distinct CDR3 sequences, roughly a fifth recorded once. After removal of 5 bases from V and 2 bases from J, the junction contained 6 bases not matched to a gene. The V gene's germline CDR1 is SNHLY and CDR2 FYNNEI. CDR3 length: 15 residues. Samples came from axillary lymph nodes draining the breast cancer. The clonotype originates from a female donor with breast cancer. Some clones in this sample may be carry-over from other donors' samples. The sequenced material came from axillary lymph node tissue. This chain links TRBV2 with TRBJ2-7; 10 bases fit TRBD1. In DNA form, the CDR3 reads TGTGCCAGCAGTCCTAGACAGGGGGCTACCTACGAGCAGTACTTC. This translates into CASSPRQGATYEQYF. Using reference TRBV2 and TRBJ2-7 for the parts outside the CDR3, the full variable domain is EPEVTQTPSHQVTQMGQEVILRCVPISNHLYFYWYRQILGQKVEFLVSFYNNEISEKSEIFDDQFSVERPDGSNFTLKIRSTKLEDSAMYFCASSPRQGATYEQYFGPGTRLTVT.